This TCR beta chain is drawn from a study of blood T cell repertoires in COVID-19. Background on the study: COVID-19 samples collected from the United States, Italy and Spain covered acute and convalescent phases. The analysed material was cDNA or gDNA that came from T cells, B-cell-depleted T cells, or PBMCs.

Clones were sequenced by immunoSEQ multiplex PCR, and TCRdb holds only the in-frame ones, with some missing. The data show 180,000 or so clones, with just over 85% seen just once and roughly 8.6% held by the top ten. The CDR3 runs 15 residues. Germline values: CDR1 SGHRS, CDR2 YFSETQ. Trimming left V 4 bases short and J 0 bases short, with 11 bases between. The V and J genes are TRBV5-1 and TRBJ2-1, with no clear D. Sequences were obtained from peripheral blood. The receptor's source is a man between 60 and 75 years old with acute or convalescent COVID-19. CDR3 DNA: TGCGCCAGCAGCCAGAGGTGGAGCTCCTACAATGAGCAGTTCTTC. Protein product: CASSQRWSSYNEQFF.